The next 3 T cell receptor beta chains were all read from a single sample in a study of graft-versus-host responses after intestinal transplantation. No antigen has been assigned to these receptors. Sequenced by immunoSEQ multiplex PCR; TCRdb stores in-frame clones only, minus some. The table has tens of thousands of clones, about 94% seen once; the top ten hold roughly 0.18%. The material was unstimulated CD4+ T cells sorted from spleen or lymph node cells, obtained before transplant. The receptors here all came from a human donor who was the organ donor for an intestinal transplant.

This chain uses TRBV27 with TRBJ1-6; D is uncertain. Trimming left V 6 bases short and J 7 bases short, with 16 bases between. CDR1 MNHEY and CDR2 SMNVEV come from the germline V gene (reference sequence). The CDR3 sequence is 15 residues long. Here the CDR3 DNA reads TGTGCCAGCAGCCCCGCCGTACCGGGGAATTCACCCCTCCACTTT. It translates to CASSPAVPGNSPLHF.

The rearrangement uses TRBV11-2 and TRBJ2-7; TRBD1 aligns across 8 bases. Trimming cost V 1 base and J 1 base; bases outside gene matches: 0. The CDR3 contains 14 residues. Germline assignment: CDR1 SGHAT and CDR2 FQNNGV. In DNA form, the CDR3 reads TGTGCCAGCAGCTTAGGGACAGGGTCCTACGAGCAGTACTTC. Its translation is CASSLGTGSYEQYF.

The DNA for the CDR3 is TGCGCCAGCAGCTTGGAGAAGGGGCCAGATACGCAGTATTTT. As protein: CASSLEKGPDTQYF. The chain combines TRBV5-1 with TRBJ2-3, with D possibly TRBD1 on 5 matching bases. Trimming cost V 0 bases and J 4 bases, with 9 bases left between them. Per germline, CDR1 SGHRS and CDR2 YFSETQ. CDR3 length equals 14 residues.